This entry concerns a single TCR beta chain. Its antigen remains unknown. The entry originates in a study of T cell responses to AZD1222 COVID-19 vaccine. Overall study results and limits: With two AZD1222 doses given, Spike-specific TCR breadth and depth both rose. Clonal diversity was possibly underestimated; the donors were predominantly white British and more often female. Reportedly, nearly half of unique spike TCRs recognized epitopes outside B.1.351/B.1.1.7 mutations. The study sampled repertoires only after the peak T cell response.

TCRdb's copy holds only in-frame clones and misses some; the assay was immunoSEQ multiplex PCR. Among 110,000 to 150,000 clones, approximately 92% were seen once, and the ten largest hold roughly 1.7%. V lost 6 bases to trimming and J lost 2 bases; unmatched junction nucleotides: 5. From germline, CDR1 is SGHVS and CDR2 FNYEAQ. The CDR3 is 15 residues long. J is TRBJ2-1 and V is TRBV7-6, with 9 bases matching TRBD2. The TCR comes from an adult in good health. The sequencing here drew on peripheral blood, taken on day 0 of AZD1222 vaccination. CDR3 bases: TGTGCCAGCAGTCCCGGGACTAGCCCCTACAATGAGCAGTTCTTC. Its translation is CASSPGTSPYNEQFF.